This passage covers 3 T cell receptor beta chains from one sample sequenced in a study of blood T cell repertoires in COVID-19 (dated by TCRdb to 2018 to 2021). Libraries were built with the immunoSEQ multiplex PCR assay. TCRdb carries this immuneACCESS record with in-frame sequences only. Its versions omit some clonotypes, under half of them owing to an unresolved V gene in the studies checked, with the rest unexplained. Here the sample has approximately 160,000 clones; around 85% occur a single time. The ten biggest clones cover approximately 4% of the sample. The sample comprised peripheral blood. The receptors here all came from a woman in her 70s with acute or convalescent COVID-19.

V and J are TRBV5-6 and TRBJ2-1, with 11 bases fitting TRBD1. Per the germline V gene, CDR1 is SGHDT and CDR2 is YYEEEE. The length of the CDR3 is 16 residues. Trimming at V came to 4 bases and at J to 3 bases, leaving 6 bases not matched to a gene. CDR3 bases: TGTGCCAGCAGCCCGCGGGGGACAGGGGGCTACAATGAGCAGTTCTTC. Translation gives CASSPRGTGGYNEQFF.

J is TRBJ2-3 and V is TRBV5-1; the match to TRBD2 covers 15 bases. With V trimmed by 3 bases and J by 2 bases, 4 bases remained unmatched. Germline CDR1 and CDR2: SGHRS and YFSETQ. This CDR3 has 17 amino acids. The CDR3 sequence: CASSYGTSGGNTDTQYF. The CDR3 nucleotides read TGCGCCAGCAGCTACGGGACTAGCGGGGGGAACACAGATACGCAGTATTTT.

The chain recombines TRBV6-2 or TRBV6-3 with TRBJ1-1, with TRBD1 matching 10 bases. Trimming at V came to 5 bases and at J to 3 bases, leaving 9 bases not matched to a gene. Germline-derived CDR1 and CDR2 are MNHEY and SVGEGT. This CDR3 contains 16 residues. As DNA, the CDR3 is TGTGCCAGCAGTCTCGACAGGGGGCTGGGTCACACTGAAGCTTTCTTT. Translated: CASSLDRGLGHTEAFF.